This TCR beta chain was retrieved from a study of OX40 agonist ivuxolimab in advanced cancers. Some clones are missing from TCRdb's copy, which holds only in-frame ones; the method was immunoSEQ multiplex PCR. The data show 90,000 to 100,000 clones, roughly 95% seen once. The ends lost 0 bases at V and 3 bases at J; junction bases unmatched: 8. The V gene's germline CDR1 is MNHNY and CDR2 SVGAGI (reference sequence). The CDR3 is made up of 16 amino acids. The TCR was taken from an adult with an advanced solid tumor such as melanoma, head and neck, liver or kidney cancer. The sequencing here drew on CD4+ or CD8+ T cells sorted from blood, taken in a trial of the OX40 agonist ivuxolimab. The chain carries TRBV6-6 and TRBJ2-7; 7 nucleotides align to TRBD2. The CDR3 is CASSYSRLAVFYEQYF. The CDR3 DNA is TGTGCCAGCAGTTACTCGAGGCTAGCGGTCTTCTACGAGCAGTACTTC.